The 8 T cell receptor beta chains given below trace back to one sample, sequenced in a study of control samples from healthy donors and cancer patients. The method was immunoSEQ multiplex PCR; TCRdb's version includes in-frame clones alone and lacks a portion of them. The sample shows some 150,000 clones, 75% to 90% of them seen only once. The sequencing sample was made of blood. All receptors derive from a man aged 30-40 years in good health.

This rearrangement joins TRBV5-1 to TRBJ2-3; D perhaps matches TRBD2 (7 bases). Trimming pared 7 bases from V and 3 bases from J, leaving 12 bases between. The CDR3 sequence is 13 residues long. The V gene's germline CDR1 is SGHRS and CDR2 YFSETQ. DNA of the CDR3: TGCGCCAGCCACGGGGGGCAAACAGATACGCAGTATTTT. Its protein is CASHGGQTDTQYF.

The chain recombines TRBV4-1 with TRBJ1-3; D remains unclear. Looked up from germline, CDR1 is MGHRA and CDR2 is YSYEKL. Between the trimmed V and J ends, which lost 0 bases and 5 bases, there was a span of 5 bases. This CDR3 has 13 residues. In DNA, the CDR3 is TGCGCCAGCAGCCAAGATGGGCGAAACACCATATATTTT. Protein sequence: CASSQDGRNTIYF.

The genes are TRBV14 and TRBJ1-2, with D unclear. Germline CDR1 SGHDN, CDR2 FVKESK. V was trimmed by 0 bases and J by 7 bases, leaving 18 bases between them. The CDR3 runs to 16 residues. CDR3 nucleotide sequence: TGTGCCAGCAGCCAAGACCGATCGAGAGGTTTTGGTGGCTACACCTTC. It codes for CASSQDRSRGFGGYTF.

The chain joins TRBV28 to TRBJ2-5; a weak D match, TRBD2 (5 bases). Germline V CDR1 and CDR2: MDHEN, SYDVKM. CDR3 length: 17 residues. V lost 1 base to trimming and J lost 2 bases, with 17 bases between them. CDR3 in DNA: TGTGCCAGCAGTTTATTAACACGGGGAGCAGGACAAGAGACCCAGTACTTC. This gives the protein CASSLLTRGAGQETQYF.

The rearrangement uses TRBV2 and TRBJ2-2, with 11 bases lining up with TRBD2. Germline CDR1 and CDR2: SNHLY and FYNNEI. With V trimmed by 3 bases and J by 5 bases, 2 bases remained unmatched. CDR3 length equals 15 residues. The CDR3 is CASSDASGRTGELFF. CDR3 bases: TGTGCCAGCAGTGATGCTAGCGGGAGGACCGGGGAGCTGTTTTTT.

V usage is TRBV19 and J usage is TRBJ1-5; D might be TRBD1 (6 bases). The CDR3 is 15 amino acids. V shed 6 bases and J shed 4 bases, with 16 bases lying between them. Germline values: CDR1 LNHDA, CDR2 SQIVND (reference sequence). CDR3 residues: CASSIFQGRNQPQHF. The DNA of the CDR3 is TGTGCCAGTAGCATTTTTCAGGGGAGGAATCAGCCCCAGCATTTT. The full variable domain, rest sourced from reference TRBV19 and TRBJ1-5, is DGGITQSPKYLFRKEGQNVTLSCEQNLNHDAMYWYRQDPGQGLRLIYYSQIVNDFQKGDIAEGYSVSREKKESFPLTVTSAQKNPTAFYLCASSIFQGRNQPQHFGDGTRLSIL.

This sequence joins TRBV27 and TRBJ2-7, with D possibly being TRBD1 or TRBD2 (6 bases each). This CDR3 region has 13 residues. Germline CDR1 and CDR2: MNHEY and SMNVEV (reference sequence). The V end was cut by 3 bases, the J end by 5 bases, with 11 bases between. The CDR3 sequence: CASSLRRGDEQYF. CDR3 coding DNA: TGTGCCAGCAGTTTGAGGAGGGGGGACGAGCAGTACTTC.

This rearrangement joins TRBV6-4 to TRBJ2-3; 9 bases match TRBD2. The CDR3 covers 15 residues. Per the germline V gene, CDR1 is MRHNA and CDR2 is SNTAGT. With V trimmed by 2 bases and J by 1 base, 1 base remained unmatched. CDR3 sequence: CASSDVAGGTDTQYF. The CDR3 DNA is TGTGCCAGCAGTGACGTAGCGGGAGGCACAGATACGCAGTATTTT.